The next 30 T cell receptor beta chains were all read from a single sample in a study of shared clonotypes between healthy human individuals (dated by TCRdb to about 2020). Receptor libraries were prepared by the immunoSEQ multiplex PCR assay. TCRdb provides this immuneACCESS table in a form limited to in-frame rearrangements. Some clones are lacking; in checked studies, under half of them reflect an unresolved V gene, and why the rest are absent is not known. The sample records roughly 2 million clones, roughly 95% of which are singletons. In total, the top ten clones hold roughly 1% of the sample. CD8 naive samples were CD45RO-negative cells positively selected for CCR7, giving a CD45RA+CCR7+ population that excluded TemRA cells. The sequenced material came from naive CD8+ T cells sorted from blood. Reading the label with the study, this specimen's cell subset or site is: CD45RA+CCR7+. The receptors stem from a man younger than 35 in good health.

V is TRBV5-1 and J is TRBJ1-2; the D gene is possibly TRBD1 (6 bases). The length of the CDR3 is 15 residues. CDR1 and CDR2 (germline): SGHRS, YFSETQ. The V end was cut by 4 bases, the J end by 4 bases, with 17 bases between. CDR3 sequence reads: CASSPLGGGGYGYTF. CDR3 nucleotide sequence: TGCGCCAGCAGCCCCCTAGGGGGGGGAGGCTATGGCTACACCTTC.

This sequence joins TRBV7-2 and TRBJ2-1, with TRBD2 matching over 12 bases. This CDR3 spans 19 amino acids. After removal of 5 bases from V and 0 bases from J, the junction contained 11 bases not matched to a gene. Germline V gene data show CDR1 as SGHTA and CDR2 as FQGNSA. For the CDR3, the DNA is TGTGCCAGCAGCCCCGCGGGACTAGCGGGCCCAAGCTCCTACAATGAGCAGTTCTTC. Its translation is CASSPAGLAGPSSYNEQFF.

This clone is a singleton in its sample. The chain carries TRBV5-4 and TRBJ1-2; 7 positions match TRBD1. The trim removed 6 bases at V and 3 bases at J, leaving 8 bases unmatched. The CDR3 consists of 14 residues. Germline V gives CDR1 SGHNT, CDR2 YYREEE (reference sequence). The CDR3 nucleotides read TGTGCCAGCACCAGAACAGGGGATTACTATGGCTACACCTTC. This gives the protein CASTRTGDYYGYTF.

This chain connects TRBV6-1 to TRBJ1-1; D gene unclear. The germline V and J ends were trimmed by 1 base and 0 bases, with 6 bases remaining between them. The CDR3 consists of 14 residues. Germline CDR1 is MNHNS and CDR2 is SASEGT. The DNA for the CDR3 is TGTGCCAGCAGTGAAGTGTCTATGAACACTGAAGCTTTCTTT. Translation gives CASSEVSMNTEAFF.

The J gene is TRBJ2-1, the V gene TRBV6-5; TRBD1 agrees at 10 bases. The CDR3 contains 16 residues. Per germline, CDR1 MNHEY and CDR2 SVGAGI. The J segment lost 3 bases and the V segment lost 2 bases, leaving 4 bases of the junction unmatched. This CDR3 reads CASSYTTGGYYNEQFF. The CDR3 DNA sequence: TGTGCCAGCAGTTACACGACAGGGGGCTACTACAATGAGCAGTTCTTC.

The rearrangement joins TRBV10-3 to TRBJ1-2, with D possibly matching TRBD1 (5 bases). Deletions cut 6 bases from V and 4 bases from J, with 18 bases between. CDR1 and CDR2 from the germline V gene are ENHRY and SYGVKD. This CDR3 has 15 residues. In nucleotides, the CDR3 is TGTGCCATCAGGAAAGGGACGGAATACTTCTATGGCTACACCTTC. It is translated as CAIRKGTEYFYGYTF.

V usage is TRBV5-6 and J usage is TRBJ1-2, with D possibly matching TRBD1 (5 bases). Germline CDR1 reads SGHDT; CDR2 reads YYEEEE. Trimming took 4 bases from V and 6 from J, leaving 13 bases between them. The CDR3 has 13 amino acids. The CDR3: CASSDAGLDGYTF. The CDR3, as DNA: TGTGCCAGCAGCGACGCAGGGTTGGATGGCTACACCTTC.

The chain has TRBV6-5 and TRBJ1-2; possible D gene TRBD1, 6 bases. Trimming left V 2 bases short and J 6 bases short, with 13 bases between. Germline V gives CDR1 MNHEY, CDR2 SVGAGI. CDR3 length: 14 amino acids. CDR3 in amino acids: CASSYGGGGDGYTF. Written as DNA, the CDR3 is TGTGCCAGCAGTTACGGCGGGGGGGGCGATGGCTACACCTTC.

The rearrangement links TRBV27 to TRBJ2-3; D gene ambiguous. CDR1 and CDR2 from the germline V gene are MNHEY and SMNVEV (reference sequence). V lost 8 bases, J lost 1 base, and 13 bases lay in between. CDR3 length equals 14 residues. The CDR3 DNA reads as TGTGCCAGCGGCGATTTTAGGGGCACAGATACGCAGTATTTT. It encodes CASGDFRGTDTQYF.

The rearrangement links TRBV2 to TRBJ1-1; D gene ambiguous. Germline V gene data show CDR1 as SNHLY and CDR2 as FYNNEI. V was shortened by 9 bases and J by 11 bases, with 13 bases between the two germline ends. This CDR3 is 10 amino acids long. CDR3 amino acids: CASMWGYAFF. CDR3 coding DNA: TGTGCCAGTATGTGGGGTTACGCTTTCTTT. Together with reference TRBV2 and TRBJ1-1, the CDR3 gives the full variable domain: EPEVTQTPSHQVTQMGQEVILRCVPISNHLYFYWYRQILGQKVEFLVSFYNNEISEKSEIFDDQFSVERPDGSNFTLKIRSTKLEDSAMYFCASMWGYAFFGQGTRLTVV.

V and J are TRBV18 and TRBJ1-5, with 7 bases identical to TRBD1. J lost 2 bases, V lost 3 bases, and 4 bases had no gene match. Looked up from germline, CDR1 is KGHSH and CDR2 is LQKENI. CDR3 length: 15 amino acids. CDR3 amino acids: CASSPTGQRNQPQHF. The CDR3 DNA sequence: TGTGCCAGCTCACCGACGGGACAGCGCAATCAGCCCCAGCATTTT.

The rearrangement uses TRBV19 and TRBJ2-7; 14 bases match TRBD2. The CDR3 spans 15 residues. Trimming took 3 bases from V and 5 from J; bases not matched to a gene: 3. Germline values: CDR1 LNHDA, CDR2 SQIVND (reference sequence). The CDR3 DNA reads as TGTGCCAGTAGTATGACGGGACTAGCGGGGGACGAGCAGTACTTC. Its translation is CASSMTGLAGDEQYF.

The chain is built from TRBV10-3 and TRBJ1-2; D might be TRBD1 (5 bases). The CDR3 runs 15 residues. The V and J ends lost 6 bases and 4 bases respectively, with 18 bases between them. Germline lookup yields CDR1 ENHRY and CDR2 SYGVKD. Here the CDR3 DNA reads TGTGCCATCAGACCTATACGGGACGAAATCTATGGCTACACCTTC. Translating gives CAIRPIRDEIYGYTF.

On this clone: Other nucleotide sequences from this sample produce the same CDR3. The DNA for the CDR3 is TGTGCCAGCAGCAACGCAACTAATGAAAAACTGTTTTTT. As protein: CASSNATNEKLFF. The gene calls are TRBV7-9 and TRBJ1-4, with D unresolved. The germline gives CDR1 SEHNR, CDR2 FQNEAQ (reference sequence). The V end lost 5 bases, the J end lost 0 bases, and 4 bases lay between the germline ends. The CDR3 runs to 13 residues.

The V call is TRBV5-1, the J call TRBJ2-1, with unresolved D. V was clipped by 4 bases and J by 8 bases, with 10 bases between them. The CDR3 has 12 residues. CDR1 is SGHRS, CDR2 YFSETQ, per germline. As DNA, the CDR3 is TGCGCCAGCAGCCTTACGCCCGATGAGCAGTTCTTC. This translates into CASSLTPDEQFF. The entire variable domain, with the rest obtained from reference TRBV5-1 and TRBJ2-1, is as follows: KAGVTQTPRYLIKTRGQQVTLSCSPISGHRSVSWYQQTPGQGLQFLFEYFSETQRNKGNFPGRFSGRQFSNSRSEMNVSTLELGDSALYLCASSLTPDEQFFGPGTRLTVL.

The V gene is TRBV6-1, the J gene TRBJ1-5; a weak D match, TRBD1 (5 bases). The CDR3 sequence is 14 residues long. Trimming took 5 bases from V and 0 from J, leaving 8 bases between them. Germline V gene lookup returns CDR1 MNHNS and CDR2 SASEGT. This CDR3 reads CASSSDISNQPQHF. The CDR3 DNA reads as TGTGCCAGCAGTTCGGACATTAGCAATCAGCCCCAGCATTTT.

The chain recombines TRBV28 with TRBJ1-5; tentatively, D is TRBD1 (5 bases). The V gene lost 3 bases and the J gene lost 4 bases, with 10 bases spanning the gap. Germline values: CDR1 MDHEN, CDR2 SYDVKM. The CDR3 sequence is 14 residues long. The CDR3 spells CASSFPGGNQPQHF. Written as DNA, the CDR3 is TGTGCCAGCAGTTTTCCTGGGGGGAATCAGCCCCAGCATTTT.

The CDR3 region has the DNA TGTGCCAGCAGCCCCCGGGACTCAGACGTGCGGCAGTACTTC. As protein: CASSPRDSDVRQYF. J is TRBJ2-7 and V is TRBV7-9; TRBD2 is a possible D gene (6 bases). The germline CDR1 and CDR2 sequences are SEHNR and FQNEAQ (reference sequence). The V end lost 5 bases, the J end lost 9 bases, and 20 bases lay between the germline ends. The length of the CDR3 is 14 residues.

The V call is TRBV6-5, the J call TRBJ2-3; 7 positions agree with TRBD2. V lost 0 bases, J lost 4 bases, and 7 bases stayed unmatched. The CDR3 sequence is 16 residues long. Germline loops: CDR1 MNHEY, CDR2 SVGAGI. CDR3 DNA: TGTGCCAGCAGTTACTCCCCGGGCGGGGGATCAGATACGCAGTATTTT. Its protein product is CASSYSPGGGSDTQYF.

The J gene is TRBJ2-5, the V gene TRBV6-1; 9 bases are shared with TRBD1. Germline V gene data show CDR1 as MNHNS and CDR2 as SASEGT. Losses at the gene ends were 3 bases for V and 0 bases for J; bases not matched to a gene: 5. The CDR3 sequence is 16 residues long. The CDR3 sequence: CASSETGTGYQETQYF. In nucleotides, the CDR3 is TGTGCCAGCAGTGAGACCGGGACAGGGTACCAAGAGACCCAGTACTTC.

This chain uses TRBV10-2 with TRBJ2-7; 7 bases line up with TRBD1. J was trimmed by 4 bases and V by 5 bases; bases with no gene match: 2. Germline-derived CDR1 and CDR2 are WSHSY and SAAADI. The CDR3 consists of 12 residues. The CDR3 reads CASSYRGYEQYF. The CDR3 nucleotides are TGCGCCAGCAGTTACAGGGGTTACGAGCAGTACTTC.

The CDR3 protein is CASSPGRNEQYF. CDR3 DNA: TGTGCCAGTAGTCCGGGACGGAACGAGCAGTACTTC. The chain uses TRBV19 and TRBJ2-7; D is tentatively TRBD1 or TRBD2 (5 bases each). Germline V gives CDR1 LNHDA, CDR2 SQIVND (reference sequence). V was trimmed by 5 bases and J by 5 bases, leaving 10 bases between them. This CDR3 comprises 12 residues.

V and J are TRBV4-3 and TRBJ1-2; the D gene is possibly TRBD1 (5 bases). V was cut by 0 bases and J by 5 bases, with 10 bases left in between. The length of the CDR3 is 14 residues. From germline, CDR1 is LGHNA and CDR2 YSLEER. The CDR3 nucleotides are TGCGCCAGCAGCCAAGATCCCCGGGGGTATGGCTACACCTTC. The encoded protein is CASSQDPRGYGYTF.

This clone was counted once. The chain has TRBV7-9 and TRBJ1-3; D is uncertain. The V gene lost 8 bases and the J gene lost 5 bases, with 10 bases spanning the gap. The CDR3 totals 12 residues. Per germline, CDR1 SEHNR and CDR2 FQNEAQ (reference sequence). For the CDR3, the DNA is TGTGCCAGCCCAGAGGATAGAAACACCATATATTTT. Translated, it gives CASPEDRNTIYF.

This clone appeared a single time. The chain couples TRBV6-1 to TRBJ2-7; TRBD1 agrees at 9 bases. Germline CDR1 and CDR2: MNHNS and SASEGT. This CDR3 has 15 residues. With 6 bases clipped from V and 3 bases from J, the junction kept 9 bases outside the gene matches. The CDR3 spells CASSAGQGSVYEQYF. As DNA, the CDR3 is TGTGCCAGCAGCGCCGGACAGGGGTCTGTCTACGAGCAGTACTTC.

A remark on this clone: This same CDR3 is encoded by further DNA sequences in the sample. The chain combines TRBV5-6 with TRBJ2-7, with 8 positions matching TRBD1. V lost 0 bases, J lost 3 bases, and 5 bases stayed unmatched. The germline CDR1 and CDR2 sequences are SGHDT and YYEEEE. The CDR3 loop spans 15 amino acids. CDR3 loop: CASSLEGQGYYEQYF. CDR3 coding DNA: TGTGCCAGCAGCTTGGAAGGACAGGGCTACTACGAGCAGTACTTC.

The CDR3 coding sequence is TGTGCCAGCAGCTTGTCGACAGGAAATCAGCCCCAGCATTTT. This gives the protein CASSLSTGNQPQHF. The chain links TRBV5-5 to TRBJ1-5; D is perhaps TRBD1 (6 bases). V was clipped by 1 base and J by 4 bases, with 9 bases between them. The CDR3 is 14 amino acids. CDR1 and CDR2 from the germline V gene are SGHKS and YYEKEE (reference sequence).

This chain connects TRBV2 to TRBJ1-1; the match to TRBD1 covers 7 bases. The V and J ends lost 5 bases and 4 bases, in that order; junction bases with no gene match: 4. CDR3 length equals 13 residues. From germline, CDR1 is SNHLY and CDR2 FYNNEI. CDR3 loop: CASSRGPGTEAFF. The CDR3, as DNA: TGTGCCAGCAGTAGGGGGCCCGGCACTGAAGCTTTCTTT.

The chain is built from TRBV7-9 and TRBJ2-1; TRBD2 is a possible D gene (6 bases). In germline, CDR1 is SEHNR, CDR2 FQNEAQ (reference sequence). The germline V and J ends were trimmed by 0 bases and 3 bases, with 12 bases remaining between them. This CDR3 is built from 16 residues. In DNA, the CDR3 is TGTGCCAGCAGCTTAGCACCCATGGGACTCTACAATGAGCAGTTCTTC. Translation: CASSLAPMGLYNEQFF.

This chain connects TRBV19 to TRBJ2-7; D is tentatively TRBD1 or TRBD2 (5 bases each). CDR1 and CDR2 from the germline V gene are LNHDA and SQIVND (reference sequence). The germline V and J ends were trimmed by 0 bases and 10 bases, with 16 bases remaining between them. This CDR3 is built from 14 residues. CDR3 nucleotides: TGTGCCAGTAGTATAGATGGGGCGGGCCTTGAACAGTACTTC. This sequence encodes CASSIDGAGLEQYF. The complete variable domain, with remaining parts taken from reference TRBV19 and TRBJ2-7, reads DGGITQSPKYLFRKEGQNVTLSCEQNLNHDAMYWYRQDPGQGLRLIYYSQIVNDFQKGDIAEGYSVSREKKESFPLTVTSAQKNPTAFYLCASSIDGAGLEQYFGPGTRLTVT.